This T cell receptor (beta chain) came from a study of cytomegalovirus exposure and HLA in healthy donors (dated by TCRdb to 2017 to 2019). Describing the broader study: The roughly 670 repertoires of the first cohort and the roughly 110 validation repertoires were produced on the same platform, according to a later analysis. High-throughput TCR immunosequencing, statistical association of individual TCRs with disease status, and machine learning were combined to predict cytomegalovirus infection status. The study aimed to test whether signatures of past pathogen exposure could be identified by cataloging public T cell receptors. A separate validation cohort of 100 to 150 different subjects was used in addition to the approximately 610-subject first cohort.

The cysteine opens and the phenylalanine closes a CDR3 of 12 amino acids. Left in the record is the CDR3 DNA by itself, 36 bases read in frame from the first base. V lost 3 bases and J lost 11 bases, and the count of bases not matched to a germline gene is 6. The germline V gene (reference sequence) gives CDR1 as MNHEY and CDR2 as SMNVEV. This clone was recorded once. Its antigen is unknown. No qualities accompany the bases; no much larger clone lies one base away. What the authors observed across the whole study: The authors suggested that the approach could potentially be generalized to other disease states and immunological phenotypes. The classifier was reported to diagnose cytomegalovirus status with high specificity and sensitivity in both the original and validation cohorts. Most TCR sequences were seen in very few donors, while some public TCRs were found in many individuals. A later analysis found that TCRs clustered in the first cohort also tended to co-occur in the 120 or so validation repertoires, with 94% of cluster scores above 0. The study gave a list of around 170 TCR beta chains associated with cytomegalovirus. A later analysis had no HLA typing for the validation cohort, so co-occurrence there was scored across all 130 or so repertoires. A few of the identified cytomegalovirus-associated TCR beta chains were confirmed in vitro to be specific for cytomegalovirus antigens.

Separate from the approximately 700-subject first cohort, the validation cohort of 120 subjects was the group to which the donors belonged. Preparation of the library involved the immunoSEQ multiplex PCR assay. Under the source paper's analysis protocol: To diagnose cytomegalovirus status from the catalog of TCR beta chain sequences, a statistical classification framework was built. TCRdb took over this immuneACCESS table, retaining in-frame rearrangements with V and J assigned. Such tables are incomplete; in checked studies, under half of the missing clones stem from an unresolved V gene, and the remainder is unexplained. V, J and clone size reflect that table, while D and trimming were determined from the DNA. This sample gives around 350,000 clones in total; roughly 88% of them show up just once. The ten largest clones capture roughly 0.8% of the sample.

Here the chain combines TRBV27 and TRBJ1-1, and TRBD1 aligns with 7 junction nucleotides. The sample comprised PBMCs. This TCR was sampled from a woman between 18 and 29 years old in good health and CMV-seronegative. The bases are TGTGCCAGCAGTTTTCGTGGACAGGAGGCTTTCTTT. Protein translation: CASSFRGQEAFF.